This T cell receptor beta chain was found in a study of shared clonotypes between healthy human individuals. Study overall: A couple of women and three men aged 18 to 49 made up the donors. Study-level findings and limits: Non-shared clonotypes had lower generation probabilities than clonotypes shared by all four sorted-subset donors.

Replicate PCRs run on sorted subsets employed 200 ng DNA, around 31,000 T cell genomes. Using immunoSEQ multiplex PCR, the repertoire was profiled, and TCRdb retains in-frame clones only, with some absent. The sample yields under 1,100,000 clones, about 70% seen once. For this clone: Its antigen is unknown. Other DNA sequences within the sample encode an identical CDR3.

CD4+ cells underwent separation, giving CD45RA+ naive and CD45RA-negative memory subsets. Material for sequencing was memory CD4+ T cells sorted from blood. Sample subset: CD45RA-negative fraction. The TCR originated in a man between 18 and 35 years old in good health.

The CDR3 DNA follows: TGTGCCAGCAGCCCCCCCGCCTACGAGCAGTACTTC. This translates into CASSPPAYEQYF. This chain connects TRBV28 to TRBJ2-7; D unresolved. The CDR3 runs to 12 residues. V lost 6 bases to trimming and J lost 2 bases, with 8 bases between them. Germline CDR1 MDHEN, CDR2 SYDVKM.